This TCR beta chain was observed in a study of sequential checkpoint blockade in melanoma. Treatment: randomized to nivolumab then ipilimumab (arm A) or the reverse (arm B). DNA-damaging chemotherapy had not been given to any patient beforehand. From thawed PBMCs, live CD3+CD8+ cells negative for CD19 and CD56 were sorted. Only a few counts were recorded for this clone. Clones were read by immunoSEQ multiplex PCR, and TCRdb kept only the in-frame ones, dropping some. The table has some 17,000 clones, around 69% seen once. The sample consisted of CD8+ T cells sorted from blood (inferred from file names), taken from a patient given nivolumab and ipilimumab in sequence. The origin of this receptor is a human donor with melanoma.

The CDR3 DNA is TGCGCCAGCAGCTTGCCGGGACAGATTAGCACAGATACGCAGTATTTT. It encodes CASSLPGQISTDTQYF. V and J are TRBV5-1 and TRBJ2-3; 7 bases fit TRBD1. In germline, CDR1 is SGHRS, CDR2 YFSETQ. J was trimmed by 0 bases and V by 1 base; bases with no gene match: 5. CDR3 size: 16 residues. The complete variable domain, with remaining parts taken from reference TRBV5-1 and TRBJ2-3, reads KAGVTQTPRYLIKTRGQQVTLSCSPISGHRSVSWYQQTPGQGLQFLFEYFSETQRNKGNFPGRFSGRQFSNSRSEMNVSTLELGDSALYLCASSLPGQISTDTQYFGPGTRLTVL.